This passage covers 20 T cell receptor beta chains from one sample sequenced in a study of Ad26.COV2.S vaccination and SARS-CoV-2 variants. The treatment: about 20 received Ad26.COV2.S at low or high dose, single or two shots; a few received placebo; per-sample allocation not given. Specimen acquisition occurred on day 63 following the initial vaccine or placebo injection. The table came from immunoSEQ multiplex PCR; TCRdb's copy has only in-frame clones and leaves some out. The data hold 350,000 to 400,000 clones, with about nine tenths observed a single time. The source was peripheral blood, collected in a trial of Ad26.COV2.S vaccine versus placebo. The source of these receptors is a person between 18 and 65 years old who received the Ad26.COV2.S COVID-19 vaccine or a placebo.

This chain connects TRBV7-2 to TRBJ1-3; D unresolved. Germline lookup yields CDR1 SGHTA and CDR2 FQGNSA. The CDR3 totals 14 residues. Trimming pared 5 bases from V and 0 bases from J, leaving 8 bases between. CDR3 sequence: CASSIDISGNTIYF. The CDR3 DNA sequence: TGTGCCAGCAGCATTGACATCTCTGGAAACACCATATATTTT.

This chain uses TRBV6-2 or TRBV6-3 with TRBJ1-6; D perhaps matches TRBD1 (5 bases). V was pared by 3 bases and J by 0 bases, with 12 bases between. This CDR3 is 17 amino acids long. The germline CDR1 and CDR2 sequences are MNHEY and SVGEGT. CDR3 in amino acids: CASSYRDWSSYNSPLHF. CDR3 DNA sequence: TGTGCCAGCAGTTATCGGGACTGGAGCTCCTATAATTCACCCCTCCACTTT.

The chain links TRBV11-2 to TRBJ2-2; D is unclear. From germline, CDR1 is SGHAT and CDR2 FQNNGV. Trimming stripped 3 bases from V and 3 bases from J, with 17 bases between. This CDR3 has 17 amino acids. CDR3 nucleotides: TGTGCCAGCAGCTTTATCCCCCGACGGCCGTACACCGGGGAGCTGTTTTTT. Amino acids: CASSFIPRRPYTGELFF.

The chain links TRBV5-6 to TRBJ2-7; D might be TRBD1 (6 bases). CDR3 length: 18 residues. Trimming took 1 base from V and 6 from J, leaving 26 bases between them. Germline V lookup: CDR1 SGHDT, CDR2 YYEEEE. CDR3 region: CASSLRPVVAGEGSEQYF. CDR3 nucleotides: TGTGCCAGCAGCTTGCGTCCCGTAGTGGCAGGGGAAGGATCCGAGCAGTACTTC.

The CDR3 DNA follows: TGTGCCAGCAGTGAAAGGGGAGGGTATAGCAATCAGCCCCAGCATTTT. This translates into CASSERGGYSNQPQHF. V is TRBV6-1 and J is TRBJ1-5; possible D gene TRBD1, 5 bases. With 2 bases removed from V and 0 bases from J, the gap between germline ends came to 11 bases. The CDR3 sequence is 16 residues long. Germline CDR1 is MNHNS and CDR2 is SASEGT.

The V gene is TRBV2, the J gene TRBJ1-6; the match to TRBD1 covers 9 bases. In germline, CDR1 is SNHLY, CDR2 FYNNEI. This CDR3 comprises 14 residues. The J segment lost 3 bases and the V segment lost 6 bases, leaving 0 bases of the junction unmatched. The CDR3 region has the DNA TGTGCCAGCAGGACAGGGGGCTATAATTCACCCCTCCACTTT. Translating it yields CASRTGGYNSPLHF.

The rearrangement joins TRBV5-6 to TRBJ1-2; D uncertain. Germline CDR1 is SGHDT and CDR2 is YYEEEE. V was clipped by 1 base and J by 8 bases, with 27 bases between them. This CDR3 is built from 18 residues. CDR3 sequence (DNA): TGTGCCAGCAGCTTGCGGGTCAGCCTCACCCGACGAGCGTGGGGCTACACCTTC. Its translation is CASSLRVSLTRRAWGYTF.

A single count supports this clone. The chain is built from TRBV5-5 and TRBJ1-5; D gene unclear. Germline assignment: CDR1 SGHKS and CDR2 YYEKEE (reference sequence). Trimming left V 3 bases short and J 2 bases short, with 9 bases between. This CDR3 has 14 amino acids. The CDR3 DNA is TGTGCCAGCAGCTCGGGCGATGGCAATCAGCCCCAGCATTTT. It specifies CASSSGDGNQPQHF.

As to this clone: Additional DNA sequences in this sample encode the identical CDR3. V gene TRBV2 combines with J gene TRBJ1-1; D is unresolved. CDR3 length: 13 residues. V was shortened by 4 bases and J by 0 bases, with 6 bases between the two germline ends. CDR1 is SNHLY, CDR2 FYNNEI, per germline. CDR3 loop: CASSGGLNTEAFF. As DNA, the CDR3 is TGTGCCAGCAGTGGAGGATTGAACACTGAAGCTTTCTTT.

The CDR3 protein is CASSPNRDRGTEAFF. Written as DNA, the CDR3 is TGTGCCAGCAGCCCAAACCGGGACAGGGGGACTGAAGCTTTCTTT. The chain has TRBV5-4 and TRBJ1-1; 11 bases align to TRBD1. Germline CDR1 reads SGHNT; CDR2 reads YYREEE (reference sequence). This CDR3 region has 15 residues. J lost 5 bases, V lost 4 bases, and 7 bases had no gene match.

The chain employs TRBV30 and TRBJ1-1; TRBD1 might be the D (6 bases). V lost 0 bases and J lost 1, with 15 bases in between. CDR3 length equals 16 residues. Germline-derived CDR1 and CDR2 are GTSNPN and SVGIG (reference sequence). The DNA of the CDR3 is TGTGCCTGGAGTGTACGAACCGGCAGGGGGAACACTGAAGCTTTCTTT. Its protein product is CAWSVRTGRGNTEAFF.

This chain links TRBV11-2 with TRBJ1-2, with 8 bases fitting TRBD1. Looked up from germline, CDR1 is SGHAT and CDR2 is FQNNGV. The CDR3 is 16 amino acids. J was trimmed by 5 bases and V by 1 base; bases with no gene match: 9. The CDR3 coding sequence is TGTGCCAGCAGCTTAGGAGTTTGGAGACAGGGGTATGGCTACACCTTC. Its protein is CASSLGVWRQGYGYTF.

This chain joins TRBV3-1 (or the pseudogene TRBV3-2) and TRBJ1-1; D remains unclear. Trimming pared 8 bases from V and 5 bases from J, leaving 9 bases between. The CDR3 is 11 amino acids. CDR1 LGHDT and CDR2 YNNKEL come from the germline V gene (reference sequence). CDR3 region: CASQAGTEAFF. CDR3 coding DNA: TGTGCCAGCCAGGCCGGGACTGAAGCTTTCTTT.

This rearrangement joins TRBV10-3 to TRBJ1-2; no clear D. The germline V gene encodes CDR1 ENHRY and CDR2 SYGVKD. CDR3 length: 13 amino acids. V dropped 3 bases and J dropped 4 bases, with 9 bases sitting between them. CDR3 loop: CAISDAEVYGYTF. The CDR3 DNA reads as TGTGCCATCAGTGATGCGGAGGTCTATGGCTACACCTTC.

This clone appeared once. One end of the junction does not line up with germline, which may come from a read error. This sequence joins TRBV7-7 and TRBJ1-3, with D possibly being TRBD1 (5 bases). Germline CDR1 and CDR2: SSHAT and FNYEAQ (reference sequence). This CDR3 is 14 amino acids long. For the CDR3, the DNA is TGTGCTAGCAGCTTAAACCCCAGGGATGACACCATATATTTT. Protein sequence: CASSLNPRDDTIYF.

This clone came up once. The chain employs TRBV30 and TRBJ2-7; the D gene is possibly TRBD1 (6 bases). Germline lookup yields CDR1 GTSNPN and CDR2 SVGIG (reference sequence). This CDR3 spans 12 amino acids. Trimming shortened V by 3 bases and J by 7 bases, and 13 bases separated the two germline ends. The CDR3 DNA follows: TGTGCCTGGAGCAGGGGTCCCGTGGAGCAGTACTTC. It encodes CAWSRGPVEQYF.

The V gene is TRBV5-4, the J gene TRBJ2-7; D remains unclear. Germline V CDR1 and CDR2: SGHNT, YYREEE (reference sequence). This CDR3 has 15 amino acids. V lost 8 bases to trimming and J lost 1 base, with 19 bases between them. CDR3 coding DNA: TGTGCCAGTAGAAACGGCGACACACTATCCTACGAGCAGTACTTC. This translates into CASRNGDTLSYEQYF.

The CDR3: CSVDEPFNEQFF. CDR3 coding DNA: TGCAGCGTTGATGAGCCGTTCAATGAGCAGTTCTTC. The rearrangement links TRBV29-1 to TRBJ2-1; D not certain. Germline assignment: CDR1 SQVTM and CDR2 ANQGSEA. Trimming left V 3 bases short and J 6 bases short, with 9 bases between. CDR3 length equals 12 residues.

The V and J genes are TRBV16 and TRBJ1-4, with D perhaps TRBD1 (6 bases). The germline CDR1 and CDR2 sequences are KGHSY and FQNENV. Trimming took 0 bases from V and 6 from J, leaving 11 bases between them. This CDR3 contains 15 residues. The CDR3: CASSQSHRDDEKLFF. In DNA form, the CDR3 reads TGTGCCAGCAGCCAATCGCACAGGGACGATGAAAAACTGTTTTTT.

This chain joins TRBV19 and TRBJ2-7; 8 bases map to TRBD1. Germline V lookup: CDR1 LNHDA, CDR2 SQIVND (reference sequence). This CDR3 has 13 residues. V lost 6 bases, J lost 3 bases, and 4 bases stayed unmatched. DNA for the CDR3: TGTGCCAGTAGCCCCACAGGGGGCTACGAGCAGTACTTC. It is translated as CASSPTGGYEQYF. Full variable domain (rest looked up from reference TRBV19 and TRBJ2-7): DGGITQSPKYLFRKEGQNVTLSCEQNLNHDAMYWYRQDPGQGLRLIYYSQIVNDFQKGDIAEGYSVSREKKESFPLTVTSAQKNPTAFYLCASSPTGGYEQYFGPGTRLTVT.